Reported below is one T cell receptor (beta chain). Participants had their cohort set by participant-reported clinical history. Germline assignment: CDR1 SGDLS and CDR2 YYNGEE. The trim removed 3 bases at V and 7 bases at J, leaving 6 bases unmatched. The CDR3 loop spans 13 amino acids. Profiling relied on immunoSEQ multiplex PCR, and the TCRdb table lists in-frame clones only, not all of them. The sample records a few hundred thousand clones, about 86% being singletons. These data come from a study of blood T cell repertoires in COVID-19. For the study at large: T cells, B-cell-depleted T cells, or PBMCs provided the cDNA or gDNA that served as material.

This sequence originates from a woman in her forties with acute COVID-19. V is TRBV9 and J is TRBJ1-1, with TRBD1 matching over 7 bases. The sample was PBMCs or T cells enriched from blood (not recorded which). CDR3 nucleotides: TGTGCCAGCAGCGGCGGACAGGAGCTTGAAGCTTTCTTT. Protein sequence: CASSGGQELEAFF.